The TCR beta chain under discussion was sequenced for a study of response to subunit inactivated influenza vaccine (dated by TCRdb to between 2018 and 2020). Concerning the study at large: To follow how T cells responded to a trivalent subunit inactivated influenza vaccine, the researchers relied on deep quantitative profiling of the T cell receptor repertoire. Summary of the overall study and its limitations: The authors proposed that each seasonal influenza vaccination may bring in only a limited number of new T cells.

This clonotype was counted only a few times. The antigen this receptor binds is unknown. No much larger clone exists at a distance of one base, and base qualities are not known. Its CDR3 holds 13 amino acids, cysteine through phenylalanine. Only CDR3 DNA remains: 39 bases, in frame from the first base. According to the germline V gene (reference sequence), CDR1 reads LGHDT and CDR2 reads YNNKEL. Clipping removes 2 bases from V and 6 bases from J, with 2 as the unmatched junction base count. The library came from RT-PCR. The run used an Illumina HiSeq 2500. Using fastp trimming at Q25 and MiXCR clonotype assembly, TCRdb reanalyzed the public sequencing data and kept in-frame beta chains. Rows are unified per CDR3 protein, each entry keeping the most common DNA and genes. This sample comprises 200,000 to 300,000 distinct CDR3 sequences, 10% to 15% of them detected only once. The top ten constitute approximately 8.4% of the sample.

Sequencing used non-naive T cells sorted from PBMCs, obtained 14 days before vaccination. The intended sense of this specimen's cell subset or site label: memory T cell fraction. The source of this sequence is a man aged 45-65 years who received an inactivated influenza vaccine. Donor details come from another sample of the same person, matched by shared clones. The sequence joins TRBV3-1 to TRBJ1-1, with 8 bases matching TRBD1. The CDR3 amino acid sequence is: CASSQMTGAEAFF. The nucleotides read TGTGCCAGCAGCCAAATGACAGGGGCTGAAGCTTTCTTT.